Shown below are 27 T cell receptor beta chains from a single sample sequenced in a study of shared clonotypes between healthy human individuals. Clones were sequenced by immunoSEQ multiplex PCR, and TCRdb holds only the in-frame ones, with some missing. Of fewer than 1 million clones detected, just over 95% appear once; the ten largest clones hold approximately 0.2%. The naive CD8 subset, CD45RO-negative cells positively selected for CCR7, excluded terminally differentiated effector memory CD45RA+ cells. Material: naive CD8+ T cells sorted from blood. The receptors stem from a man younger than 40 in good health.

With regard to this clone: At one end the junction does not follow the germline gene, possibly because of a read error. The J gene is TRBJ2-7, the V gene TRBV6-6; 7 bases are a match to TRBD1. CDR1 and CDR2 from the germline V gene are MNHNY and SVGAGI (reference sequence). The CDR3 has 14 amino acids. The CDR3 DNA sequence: TGTGCCAGCAGTTACACCCTCTTGGACAGGCGTAAGAGCTTC. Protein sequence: CASSYTLLDRRKSF.

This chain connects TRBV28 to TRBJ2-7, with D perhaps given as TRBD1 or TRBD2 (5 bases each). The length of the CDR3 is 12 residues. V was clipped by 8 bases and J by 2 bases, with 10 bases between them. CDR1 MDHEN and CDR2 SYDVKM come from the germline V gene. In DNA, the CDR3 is TGTGCCAGCGGGACGGCGACCTACGAGCAGTACTTC. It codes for CASGTATYEQYF. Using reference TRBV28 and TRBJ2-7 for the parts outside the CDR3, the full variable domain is DVKVTQSSRYLVKRTGEKVFLECVQDMDHENMFWYRQDPGLGLRLIYFSYDVKMKEKGDIPEGYSVSREKKERFSLILESASTNQTSMYLCASGTATYEQYFGPGTRLTVT.

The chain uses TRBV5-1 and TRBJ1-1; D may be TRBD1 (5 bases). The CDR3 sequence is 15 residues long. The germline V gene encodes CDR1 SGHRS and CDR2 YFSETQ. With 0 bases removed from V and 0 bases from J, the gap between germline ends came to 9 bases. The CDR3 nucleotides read TGCGCCAGCAGCTTGGGACAGAACATGAACACTGAAGCTTTCTTT. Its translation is CASSLGQNMNTEAFF.

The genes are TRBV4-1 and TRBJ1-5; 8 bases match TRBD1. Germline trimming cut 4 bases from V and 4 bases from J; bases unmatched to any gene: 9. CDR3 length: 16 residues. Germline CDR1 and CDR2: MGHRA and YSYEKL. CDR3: CASSLYLGDRNQPQHF. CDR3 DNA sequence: TGCGCCAGCAGCCTTTATCTGGGGGACAGGAATCAGCCCCAGCATTTT.

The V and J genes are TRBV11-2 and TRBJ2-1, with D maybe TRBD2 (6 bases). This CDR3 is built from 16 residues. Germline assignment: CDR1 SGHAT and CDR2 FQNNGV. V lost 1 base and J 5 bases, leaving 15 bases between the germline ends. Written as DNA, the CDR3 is TGTGCCAGCAGCTTAGGGCCCGAGACTAGAGACAATGAGCAGTTCTTC. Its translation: CASSLGPETRDNEQFF.

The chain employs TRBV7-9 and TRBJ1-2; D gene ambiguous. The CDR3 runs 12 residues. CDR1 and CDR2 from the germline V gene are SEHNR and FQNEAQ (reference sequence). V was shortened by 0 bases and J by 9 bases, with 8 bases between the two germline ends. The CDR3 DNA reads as TGTGCCAGCAGCTTAGCGAGCGGGAGCTACACCTTC. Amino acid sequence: CASSLASGSYTF. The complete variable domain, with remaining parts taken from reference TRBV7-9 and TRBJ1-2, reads DTGVSQNPRHKITKRGQNVTFRCDPISEHNRLYWYRQTLGQGPEFLTYFQNEAQLEKSRLLSDRFSAERPKGSFSTLEIQRTEQGDSAMYLCASSLASGSYTFGSGTRLTVV.

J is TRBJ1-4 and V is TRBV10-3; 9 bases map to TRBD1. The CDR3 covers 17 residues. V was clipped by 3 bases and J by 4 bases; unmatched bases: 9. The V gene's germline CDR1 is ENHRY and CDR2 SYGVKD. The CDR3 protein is CAISDPGQGGGNEKLFF. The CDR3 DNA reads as TGTGCCATCAGTGACCCGGGACAGGGTGGGGGTAATGAAAAACTGTTTTTT.

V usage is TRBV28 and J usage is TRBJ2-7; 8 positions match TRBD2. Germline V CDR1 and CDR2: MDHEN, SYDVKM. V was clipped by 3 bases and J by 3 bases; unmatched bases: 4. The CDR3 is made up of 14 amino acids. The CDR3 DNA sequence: TGTGCCAGCAGTTTTGTGGCGGGGGGCTACGAGCAGTACTTC. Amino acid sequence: CASSFVAGGYEQYF. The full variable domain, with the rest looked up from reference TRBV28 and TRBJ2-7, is DVKVTQSSRYLVKRTGEKVFLECVQDMDHENMFWYRQDPGLGLRLIYFSYDVKMKEKGDIPEGYSVSREKKERFSLILESASTNQTSMYLCASSFVAGGYEQYFGPGTRLTVT.

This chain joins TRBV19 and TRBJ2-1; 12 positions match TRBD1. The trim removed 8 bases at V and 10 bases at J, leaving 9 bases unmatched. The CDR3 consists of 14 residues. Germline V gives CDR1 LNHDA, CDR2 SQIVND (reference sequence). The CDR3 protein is CASGPGQGALEQFF. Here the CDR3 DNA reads TGTGCCAGTGGACCGGGACAGGGGGCTTTGGAGCAGTTCTTC.

The CDR3 sequence is CAISESTTGAHNEQFF. The CDR3 DNA reads TGTGCCATCAGTGAGTCGACGACGGGAGCGCACAATGAGCAGTTCTTC. V and J are TRBV10-3 and TRBJ2-1; a weak D match, TRBD2 (6 bases). The ends were cut back, 0 bases at V and 5 bases at J, with 14 bases in the middle. Germline CDR1 reads ENHRY; CDR2 reads SYGVKD. The CDR3 consists of 16 residues.

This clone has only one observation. CDR3 amino acids: CASSPPRTGYNDDYNEQFF. Here the CDR3 DNA reads TGTGCCAGCAGCCCCCCCCGGACAGGGTACAACGACGATTACAATGAGCAGTTCTTC. This rearrangement joins TRBV7-9 to TRBJ2-1; 8 positions agree with TRBD1. Germline CDR1 and CDR2: SEHNR and FQNEAQ (reference sequence). This CDR3 contains 19 residues. V trimming: 5 bases; J trimming: 4 bases; junction bases outside the gene matches: 19.

The CDR3 spells CATSRGLGYEQYF. DNA of the CDR3: TGTGCCACCAGCAGGGGACTAGGCTACGAGCAGTACTTC. This chain connects TRBV15 to TRBJ2-7; 8 bases line up with TRBD2. The CDR3 runs to 13 residues. Germline V lookup: CDR1 LNHNV, CDR2 YYDKDF (reference sequence). The J segment lost 3 bases and the V segment lost 3 bases, leaving 1 base of the junction unmatched. The full variable domain, rest sourced from reference TRBV15 and TRBJ2-7, is DAMVIQNPRYQVTQFGKPVTLSCSQTLNHNVMYWYQQKSSQAPKLLFHYYDKDFNNEADTPDNFQSRRPNTSFCFLDIRSPGLGDTAMYLCATSRGLGYEQYFGPGTRLTVT.

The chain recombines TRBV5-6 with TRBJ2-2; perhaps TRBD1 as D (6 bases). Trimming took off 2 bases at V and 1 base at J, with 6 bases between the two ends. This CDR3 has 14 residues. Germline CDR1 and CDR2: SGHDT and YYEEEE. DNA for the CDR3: TGTGCCAGCAGCTTAGGGGGGAACACCGGGGAGCTGTTTTTT. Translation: CASSLGGNTGELFF.

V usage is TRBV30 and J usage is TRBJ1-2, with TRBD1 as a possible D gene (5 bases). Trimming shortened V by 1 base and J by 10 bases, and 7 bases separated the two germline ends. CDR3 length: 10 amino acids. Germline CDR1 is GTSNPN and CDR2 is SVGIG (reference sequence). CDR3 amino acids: CAWSAGDYTF. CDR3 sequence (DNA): TGTGCCTGGAGTGCGGGGGACTACACCTTC.

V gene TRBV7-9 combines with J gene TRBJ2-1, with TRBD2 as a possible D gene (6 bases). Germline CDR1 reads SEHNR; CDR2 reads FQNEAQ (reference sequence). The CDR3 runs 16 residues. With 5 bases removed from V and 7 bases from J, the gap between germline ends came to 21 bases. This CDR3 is CASSAPAGLAENEQFF. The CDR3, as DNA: TGTGCCAGCAGCGCCCCGGCGGGGCTGGCCGAAAATGAGCAGTTCTTC. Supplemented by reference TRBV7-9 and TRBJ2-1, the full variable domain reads DTGVSQNPRHKITKRGQNVTFRCDPISEHNRLYWYRQTLGQGPEFLTYFQNEAQLEKSRLLSDRFSAERPKGSFSTLEIQRTEQGDSAMYLCASSAPAGLAENEQFFGPGTRLTVL.

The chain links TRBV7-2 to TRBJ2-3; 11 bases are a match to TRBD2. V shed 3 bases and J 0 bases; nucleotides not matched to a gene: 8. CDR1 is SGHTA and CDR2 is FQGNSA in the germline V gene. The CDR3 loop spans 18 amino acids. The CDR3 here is CASSFPGTSGSSTDTQYF. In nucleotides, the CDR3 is TGTGCCAGCAGCTTTCCCGGGACTAGCGGTTCTAGCACAGATACGCAGTATTTT.

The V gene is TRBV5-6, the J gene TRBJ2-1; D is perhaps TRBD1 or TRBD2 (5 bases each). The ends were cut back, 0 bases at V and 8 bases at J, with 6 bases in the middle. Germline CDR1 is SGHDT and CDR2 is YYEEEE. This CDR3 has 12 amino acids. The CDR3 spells CASSLVGDEQFF. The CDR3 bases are TGTGCCAGCAGCTTGGTGGGGGATGAGCAGTTCTTC.

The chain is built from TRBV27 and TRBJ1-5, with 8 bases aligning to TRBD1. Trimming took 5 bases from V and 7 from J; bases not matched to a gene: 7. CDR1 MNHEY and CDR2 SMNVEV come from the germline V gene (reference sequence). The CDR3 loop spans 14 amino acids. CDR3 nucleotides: TGTGCCAGCAGTCCGATGACAGGGGTGCAGCCCCAGCATTTT. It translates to CASSPMTGVQPQHF.

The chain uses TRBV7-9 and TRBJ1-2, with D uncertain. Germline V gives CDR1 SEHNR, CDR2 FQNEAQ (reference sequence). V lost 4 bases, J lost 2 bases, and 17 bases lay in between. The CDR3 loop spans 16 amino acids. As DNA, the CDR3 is TGTGCCAGCAGCTCCCCTCGGACGCGGGTAAACTATGGCTACACCTTC. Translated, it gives CASSSPRTRVNYGYTF.

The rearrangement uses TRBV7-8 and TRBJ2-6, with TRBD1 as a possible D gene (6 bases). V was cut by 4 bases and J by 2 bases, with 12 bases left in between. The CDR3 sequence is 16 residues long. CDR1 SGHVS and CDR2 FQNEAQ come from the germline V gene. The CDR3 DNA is TGTGCCAGCAGCTCAGCAGGGGACACTGGGGCCAACGTCCTGACTTTC. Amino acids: CASSSAGDTGANVLTF.

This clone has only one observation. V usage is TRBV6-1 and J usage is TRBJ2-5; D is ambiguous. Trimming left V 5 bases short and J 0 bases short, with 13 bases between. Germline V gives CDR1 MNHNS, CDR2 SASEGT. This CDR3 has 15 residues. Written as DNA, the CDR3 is TGTGCCAGCAGTCAAAAATTAGAGTACCAAGAGACCCAGTACTTC. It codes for CASSQKLEYQETQYF.

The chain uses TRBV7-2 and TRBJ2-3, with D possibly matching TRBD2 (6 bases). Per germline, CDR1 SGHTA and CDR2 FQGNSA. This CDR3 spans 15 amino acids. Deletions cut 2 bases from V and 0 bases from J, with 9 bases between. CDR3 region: CASSLIAVSTDTQYF. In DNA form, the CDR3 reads TGTGCCAGCAGCTTAATAGCGGTTAGCACAGATACGCAGTATTTT.

The DNA for the CDR3 is TGTGCCAGCAGCACCGGGCCCCCCTGGGAGCAGTACTTC. It yields the protein CASSTGPPWEQYF. This sequence joins TRBV6-5 and TRBJ2-7; no clear D. There are 13 residues in the CDR3. The V and J ends lost 6 bases and 7 bases respectively, with 16 bases between them. Per germline, CDR1 MNHEY and CDR2 SVGAGI.

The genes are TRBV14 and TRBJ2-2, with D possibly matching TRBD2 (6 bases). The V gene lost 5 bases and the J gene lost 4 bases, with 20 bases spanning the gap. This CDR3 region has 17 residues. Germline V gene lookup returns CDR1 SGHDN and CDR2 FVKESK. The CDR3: CASSDHDNWGVTGELFF. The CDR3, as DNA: TGTGCCAGCAGCGATCACGACAATTGGGGGGTCACCGGGGAGCTGTTTTTT.

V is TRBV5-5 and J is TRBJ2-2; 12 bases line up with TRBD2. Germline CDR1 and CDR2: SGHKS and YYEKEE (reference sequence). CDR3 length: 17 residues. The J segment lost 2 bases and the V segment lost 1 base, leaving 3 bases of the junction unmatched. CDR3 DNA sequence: TGTGCCAGCAGCTTGACTAGCGGGAGGATAAACACCGGGGAGCTGTTTTTT. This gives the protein CASSLTSGRINTGELFF.

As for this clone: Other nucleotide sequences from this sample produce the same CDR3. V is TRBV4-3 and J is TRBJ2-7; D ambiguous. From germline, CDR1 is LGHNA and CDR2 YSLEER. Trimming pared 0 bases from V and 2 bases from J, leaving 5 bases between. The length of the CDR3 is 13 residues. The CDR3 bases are TGCGCCAGCAGCCAAGACAGGACCTACGAGCAGTACTTC. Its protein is CASSQDRTYEQYF.

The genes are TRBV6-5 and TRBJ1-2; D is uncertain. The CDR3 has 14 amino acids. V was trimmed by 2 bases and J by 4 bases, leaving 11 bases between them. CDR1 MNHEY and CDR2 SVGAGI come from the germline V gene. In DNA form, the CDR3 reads TGTGCCAGCAGTTACCCGGGTTCTAGCTATGGCTACACCTTC. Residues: CASSYPGSSYGYTF.